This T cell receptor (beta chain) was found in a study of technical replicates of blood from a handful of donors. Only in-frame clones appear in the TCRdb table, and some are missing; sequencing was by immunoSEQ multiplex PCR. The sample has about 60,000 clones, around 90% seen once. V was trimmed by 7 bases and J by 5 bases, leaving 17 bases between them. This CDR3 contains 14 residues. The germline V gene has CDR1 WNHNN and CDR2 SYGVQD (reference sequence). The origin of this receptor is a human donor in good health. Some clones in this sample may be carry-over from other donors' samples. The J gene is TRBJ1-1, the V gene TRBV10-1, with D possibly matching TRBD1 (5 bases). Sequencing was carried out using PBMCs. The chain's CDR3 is CASTPRGGGTEAFF. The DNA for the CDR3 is TGCGCCAGCACCCCTCGGGGGGGAGGTACTGAAGCTTTCTTT.